What follows is one T cell receptor (beta chain) and its context. The clone's antigen remains unknown. The sample holds no much larger clone one base away, and base qualities are not on file. The data were taken from a study of blood T cell repertoires in COVID-19 (dated by TCRdb to 2020 to 2022). Concerning the study at large: Collaborator samples came from the United States, Italy and Spain and covered acute and convalescent phases of COVID-19. The prospective study material was composed of cDNA or gDNA derived from T cells, B-cell-depleted T cells, or PBMCs. Deeply sampled blood TCRbeta repertoires from subjects exposed to, actively infected with, or recovered from COVID-19 were included in the dataset. The repertoires were released in a freely available public database intended as a resource for research on the immune response to SARS-CoV-2. The samples were drawn from two sources: the first 160 participants of the ongoing ImmuneRACE study, and approximately 1,300 subjects contributed by 6 global collaborators. A de-identified subject ID, COVID-19 status, age in years and sex were almost always included in the sample metadata. Where available, HLA class I and class II types were taken from metadata supplied by the sample provider and were not determined by assay-based typing.

Whole blood was collected in K2EDTA tubes by collaborating institutions according to the institutions' own protocols. For TCRbeta analysis, collaborators shipped samples in one of three forms: frozen whole blood, isolated PBMCs, or DNA extracted from either of those sample types. Broad study findings and their caveats: How much clinical and demographic metadata was included differed by source and by participant, and the metadata was provided uncurated.

Per the germline V gene, SGHNT is the CDR1 and YENEEA is the CDR2. From the cysteine up to the phenylalanine, the CDR3 has a length of 14 residues. Left in the record is the CDR3 DNA by itself, 42 bases read in frame from the first base. The V end loses 5 bases and the J end loses 4 bases, and a stretch of 11 bases separates them. TCRbeta CDR3 regions were amplified from genomic DNA using the immunoSEQ Assay, a bias-controlled multiplex PCR. Per the authors' processing: Nucleated cell counts per sample were estimated from amplification of reference gene primers within the assay. To quantify the absolute abundance of each unique TCRbeta CDR3 rearrangement, sequence reads were collapsed and filtered. For each sample, productive Simpson clonality was calculated as the square root of Simpson's diversity index over productive rearrangements. Not all clones reach the TCRdb copy of this immuneACCESS table, which keeps in-frame sequences only. Checked studies attribute under half of the gap to unresolved V genes and leave the rest unexplained. The V and J calls and the clone size are those of that table, but D and trimming were determined from the DNA. This sample comprises fewer than 75,000 clones, approximately 91% of them detected only once. Jointly, the top ten make up 3.5% to 4% of the sample.

The sequencing input was peripheral blood. This TCR was sampled from a man in his 70s with acute or convalescent COVID-19. The chain employs TRBV11-3 and TRBJ2-2; perhaps TRBD2 is the D gene, with 5 bases matching. The DNA sequence is given as TGTGCCAGCAGCCCGTGGGCGGGCACCGGGGAGCTGTTTTTT. This translates into CASSPWAGTGELFF.